This is a list of T cell receptor beta chains from one sample in a study of blood T cell repertoires in COVID-19. This table comes from immunoSEQ multiplex PCR, and its TCRdb copy is limited to in-frame clones, with some not included. Among 70,000 to 90,000 clones listed, roughly 90% were seen once. Sequenced input: peripheral blood. Source of these receptors: a man in his fifties or sixties with acute or convalescent COVID-19. Each CDR3 is given with its conserved first and last residue. A D gene is named only where the DNA matches it firmly. Only part of the rows carry a size: once, few, many, or a class if the clone is expanded.

TRBV2	NA	NA	TRBJ2-1	CASSLGNYNEQFF	TGTGCCAGCAGCCTCGGGAACTACAATGAGCAGTTCTTC
TRBV30	TRBD1	NA	TRBJ1-1	CAWSATGALGAFF	TGTGCCTGGAGCGCGACAGGGGCCCTGGGAGCTTTCTTT
TRBV4-1	NA	NA	TRBJ1-2	CASSQDPGGINYGYTF	TGCGCCAGCAGCCAAGACCCGGGGGGGATAAACTATGGCTACACCTTC
TRBV19	NA	few	TRBJ1-2	CASSRELSNYGYTF	TGTGCCAGCTCCCGGGAGCTATCTAACTATGGCTACACCTTC
TRBV20-1	NA	NA	TRBJ1-4	CSASSLGGGNEKLFF	TGCAGTGCTAGTTCTTTGGGGGGTGGTAATGAAAAACTGTTTTTT
TRBV27	NA	NA	TRBJ2-5	CASSRGVLALGETQYF	TGTGCCAGCAGTCGCGGAGTACTAGCTTTGGGGGAGACCCAGTACTTC
TRBV19	TRBD1	NA	TRBJ1-5	CASRRTGSNQPQHF	TGTGCCAGTAGGAGGACAGGGTCAAATCAGCCCCAGCATTTT
TRBV30	NA	NA	TRBJ2-2	CAWSPRLVVDTGELFF	TGTGCCTGGAGTCCGAGACTAGTTGTAGACACCGGGGAGCTGTTTTTT
TRBV11-2	NA	NA	TRBJ1-5	CASSFRPNQPQHF	TGTGCCAGCAGCTTCCGTCCTAATCAGCCCCAGCATTTT
TRBV5-8	NA	NA	TRBJ1-2	CASSPRTSGYTF	TGTGCCAGCAGCCCCCGGACAAGCGGCTACACCTTC
TRBV4-1	TRBD2	NA	TRBJ2-7	CASSQGLAADYEQYF	TGCGCCAGCAGCCAAGGCCTAGCGGCCGACTACGAGCAGTACTTC
TRBV11-1	NA	NA	TRBJ2-7	CASSKRLRGAKNEQYF	TGTGCCAGCAGCAAACGACTGCGGGGCGCGAAGAACGAGCAGTACTTC
TRBV30	NA	NA	TRBJ2-3	CAWGGHPDTQYF	TGTGCCTGGGGGGGCCATCCAGATACGCAGTATTTT
TRBV15	NA	NA	TRBJ2-2	CATSRASTATGELFF	TGTGCCACCAGCAGAGCTTCGACAGCCACCGGGGAGCTGTTTTTT
TRBV9	NA	NA	TRBJ1-2	CASSSDGYTF	TGTGCCAGCTCCTCCGATGGCTACACCTTC
TRBV15	NA	NA	TRBJ1-2	CATSLSVQATANYGYTF	TGTGCCACCAGCCTGAGTGTACAGGCAACGGCTAACTATGGCTACACCTTC
TRBV29-1	TRBD2	NA	TRBJ2-5	CSVDTSGGAQETQYF	TGCAGCGTTGACACTAGCGGGGGGGCACAAGAGACCCAGTACTTC
TRBV6-1	TRBD2	NA	TRBJ2-7	CASSDARLAGGGSSYEQYF	TGTGCCAGCAGTGACGCACGACTAGCGGGGGGTGGGAGCTCCTACGAGCAGTACTTC
TRBV5-1	NA	NA	TRBJ1-1	CASRLTGKAFF	TGCGCCAGCAGGCTGACAGGAAAAGCTTTCTTT
TRBV30	NA	once	TRBJ1-5	CAWGYDRRQPQHF	TGTGCCTGGGGATACGACAGACGGCAGCCCCAGCATTTT
TRBV25-1	TRBD1	NA	TRBJ2-5	CASRRGTGITQYF	TGTGCCAGCAGAAGGGGGACAGGGATCACCCAGTACTTC
TRBV6-5	NA	NA	TRBJ1-1	CATRYVGATEAFF	TGTGCCACCCGTTATGTGGGGGCCACTGAAGCTTTCTTT
TRBV4-1	NA	NA	TRBJ1-5	CASSQVGQGIQPQHF	TGCGCCAGCAGCCAAGTCGGGCAGGGCATTCAGCCCCAGCATTTT
TRBV6-6	NA	NA	TRBJ2-3	CASSFTGTDTQYF	TGTGCCAGCAGTTTCACAGGCACAGATACGCAGTATTTT
TRBV6-5	TRBD1	NA	TRBJ2-1	CASSPTGVRDNEQFF	TGTGCCAGCAGCCCCACAGGGGTTAGGGACAATGAGCAGTTCTTC
TRBV30	TRBD1	NA	TRBJ1-2	CAWSVTRTGVGYTF	TGTGCCTGGAGTGTAACCCGAACAGGGGTTGGCTACACCTTC
TRBV4-3	TRBD1	NA	TRBJ2-3	CASSLGTVSSTDTQYF	TGCGCCAGCAGCCTGGGGACAGTCTCTAGCACAGATACGCAGTATTTT
TRBV2	NA	NA	TRBJ2-3	CASSERAGLADTQYF	TGTGCCAGCAGTGAACGAGCAGGGTTAGCAGATACGCAGTATTTT
TRBV9	TRBD1	NA	TRBJ2-5	CASSVGATGGYQETQYF	TGTGCCAGCAGCGTAGGAGCTACAGGGGGATACCAAGAGACCCAGTACTTC
TRBV19	NA	NA	TRBJ2-2	CASSMPGKNTGELFF	TGTGCCAGTAGTATGCCCGGGAAGAACACCGGGGAGCTGTTTTTT
TRBV14	TRBD2	once	TRBJ2-5	CASSPVPGLAGEAETQYF	TGTGCCAGCAGCCCCGTCCCGGGACTAGCGGGAGAGGCAGAGACCCAGTACTTC
TRBV6-5	NA	NA	TRBJ1-1	CASITPLFGGYAFF	TGTGCCAGCATCACCCCTCTGTTCGGGGGGTATGCTTTCTTT
TRBV5-4	TRBD2	once	TRBJ2-3	CASSLRLAGDTQYF	TGTGCCAGCAGCTTGAGGCTAGCGGGAGATACGCAGTATTTT
TRBV28	TRBD1	once	TRBJ1-1	CASSTPGQPTEAFF	TGTGCCAGCAGTACTCCGGGACAGCCAACGGAAGCTTTCTTT